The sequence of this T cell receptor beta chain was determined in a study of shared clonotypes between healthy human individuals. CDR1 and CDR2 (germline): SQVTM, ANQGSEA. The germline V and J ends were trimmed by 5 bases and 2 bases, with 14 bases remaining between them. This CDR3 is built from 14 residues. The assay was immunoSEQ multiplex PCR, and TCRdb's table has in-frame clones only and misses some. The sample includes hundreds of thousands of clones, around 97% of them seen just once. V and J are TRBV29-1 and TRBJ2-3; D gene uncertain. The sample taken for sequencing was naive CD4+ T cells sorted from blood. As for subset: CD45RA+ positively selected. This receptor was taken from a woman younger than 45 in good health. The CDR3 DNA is TGCAGCGTTAGCTCAATCCCACTCACAGATACGCAGTATTTT. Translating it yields CSVSSIPLTDTQYF.